The 32 T cell receptor beta chains below all came from one sample that was sequenced in a study of shared clonotypes between healthy human individuals (dated by TCRdb to the early 2020s). Libraries were built with the immunoSEQ multiplex PCR assay. TCRdb took over this immuneACCESS table, retaining in-frame rearrangements with V and J assigned. Such tables are incomplete; in checked studies, under half of the missing clones stem from an unresolved V gene, and the remainder is unexplained. Present in this sample are approximately 2.5 million clones, more than 85% of which were seen just once. Around 0.37% of the sample lies in the top ten. The source material was naive CD4+ T cells from PBMCs. The cell subset or site label here, explained by the study, means: CD45RA+ positively selected. All receptors derive from a man younger than 30 in good health. Some clones in this sample may be carry-over from other donors' samples.

This chain connects TRBV4-1 to TRBJ2-7, with D possibly being TRBD2 (5 bases). This CDR3 has 14 residues. The V and J ends lost 6 bases and 4 bases respectively, with 16 bases between them. Germline CDR1 reads MGHRA; CDR2 reads YSYEKL. Here the CDR3 DNA reads TGCGCCAGCAGTCTCGAGGGCGTGGCGTACGAGCAGTACTTC. Amino acid sequence: CASSLEGVAYEQYF.

The chain recombines TRBV5-5 with TRBJ2-7, with TRBD1 identical over 7 bases. This CDR3 has 14 residues. Germline V gene lookup returns CDR1 SGHKS and CDR2 YYEKEE (reference sequence). After removal of 0 bases from V and 7 bases from J, the junction contained 7 bases not matched to a gene. The CDR3 region is CASSLGQGVREQYF. Here the CDR3 DNA reads TGTGCCAGCAGCTTGGGGCAGGGGGTGCGGGAGCAGTACTTC.

V usage is TRBV27 and J usage is TRBJ2-7, with D perhaps given as TRBD1 or TRBD2 (5 bases each). Germline values: CDR1 MNHEY, CDR2 SMNVEV (reference sequence). The CDR3 is made up of 15 amino acids. V gave up 5 bases and J gave up 5 bases, with 19 bases separating them. In nucleotides, the CDR3 is TGTGCCAGCAGTACGCTCCGGGACGCTGACCACGAGCAGTACTTC. It encodes CASSTLRDADHEQYF.

The V gene is TRBV19, the J gene TRBJ2-2; tentative D call: TRBD1 (6 bases). CDR1 LNHDA and CDR2 SQIVND come from the germline V gene (reference sequence). V was clipped by 4 bases and J by 7 bases, with 13 bases between them. CDR3 length equals 14 residues. CDR3 protein: CASSRTARVGELFF. The CDR3, as DNA: TGTGCCAGTAGTAGGACAGCGAGGGTCGGGGAGCTGTTTTTT.

This chain links TRBV19 with TRBJ1-2; 8 bases are a match to TRBD1. Germline CDR1 LNHDA, CDR2 SQIVND (reference sequence). There are 14 residues in the CDR3. V gave up 4 bases and J gave up 8 bases; unmatched junction bases: 9. CDR3 coding DNA: TGTGCCAGTAGTACGACAGGGGTTCTGGAGGGCTACACCTTC. This gives the protein CASSTTGVLEGYTF. Based on the CDR3 plus reference TRBV19 and TRBJ1-2, the full variable domain is DGGITQSPKYLFRKEGQNVTLSCEQNLNHDAMYWYRQDPGQGLRLIYYSQIVNDFQKGDIAEGYSVSREKKESFPLTVTSAQKNPTAFYLCASSTTGVLEGYTFGSGTRLTVV.

The rearrangement joins TRBV6-5 to TRBJ1-1, with D possibly being TRBD1 (5 bases). The ends were cut back, 6 bases at V and 1 base at J, with 12 bases in the middle. The CDR3 consists of 14 residues. Germline assignment: CDR1 MNHEY and CDR2 SVGAGI. CDR3 residues: CASRSGLRNTEAFF. Here the CDR3 DNA reads TGTGCCAGCAGGTCGGGACTTAGGAACACTGAAGCTTTCTTT.

The chain recombines TRBV7-8 with TRBJ2-1; 12 nucleotides match TRBD2. This CDR3 spans 15 amino acids. The V and J ends lost 0 bases and 15 bases, in that order; junction bases with no gene match: 9. Germline CDR1 SGHVS, CDR2 FQNEAQ. The CDR3 sequence: CASSLARTSGTARFF. The CDR3 DNA follows: TGTGCCAGCAGCTTAGCAAGGACTAGCGGGACTGCTCGGTTCTTC.

This clone has just one count. This chain links TRBV11-2 with TRBJ2-3, with D possibly TRBD2 on 6 matching bases. V lost 2 bases, J lost 0 bases, and 21 bases lay in between. From germline, CDR1 is SGHAT and CDR2 FQNNGV. This CDR3 is built from 19 residues. As DNA, the CDR3 is TGTGCCAGCAGCTTAATTTTGGGAGGTAGGGCTTCTAGCACAGATACGCAGTATTTT. It encodes CASSLILGGRASSTDTQYF.

The CDR3 coding sequence is TGTGCCAGCAGGGGGACCGACGGGAAACCCTATGGCTACACCTTC. Its protein product is CASRGTDGKPYGYTF. This chain joins TRBV28 and TRBJ1-2; D may be TRBD1 (5 bases). The ends were cut back, 6 bases at V and 4 bases at J, with 18 bases in the middle. CDR1 and CDR2 (germline): MDHEN, SYDVKM. The CDR3 runs to 15 residues.

The rearrangement joins TRBV6-5 to TRBJ2-1; the D gene is possibly TRBD2 (5 bases). This CDR3 has 15 amino acids. The V gene's germline CDR1 is MNHEY and CDR2 SVGAGI. Trimming stripped 0 bases from V and 8 bases from J, with 14 bases between. Here the CDR3 reads CASSYSPLAPYEQFF. The CDR3 DNA follows: TGTGCCAGCAGTTACTCGCCGCTAGCTCCTTATGAGCAGTTCTTC.

Details on this clone: Additional DNA sequences in this sample encode the identical CDR3. The chain carries TRBV5-1 and TRBJ2-3, with a possible D match to TRBD2 (7 bases). V was shortened by 5 bases and J by 3 bases, with 10 bases between the two germline ends. CDR3 length equals 13 residues. Germline CDR1 and CDR2: SGHRS and YFSETQ. CDR3 in amino acids: CASSRGGTDTQYF. The CDR3 nucleotides read TGCGCCAGCAGTAGGGGGGGAACAGATACGCAGTATTTT.

This chain connects TRBV5-4 to TRBJ2-7, with D perhaps TRBD2 (6 bases). V was trimmed by 1 base and J by 4 bases, leaving 9 bases between them. The germline gives CDR1 SGHNT, CDR2 YYREEE (reference sequence). The CDR3 consists of 13 residues. CDR3 residues: CASSLFGGYEQYF. Written as DNA, the CDR3 is TGTGCCAGCAGCTTGTTTGGGGGGTACGAGCAGTACTTC. Supplemented by reference TRBV5-4 and TRBJ2-7, the full variable domain reads ETGVTQSPTHLIKTRGQQVTLRCSSQSGHNTVSWYQQALGQGPQFIFQYYREEENGRGNFPPRFSGLQFPNYSSELNVNALELDDSALYLCASSLFGGYEQYFGPGTRLTVT.

The chain joins TRBV5-4 to TRBJ2-2; maybe TRBD2 (7 bases). This CDR3 contains 18 residues. CDR1 and CDR2 (germline): SGHNT, YYREEE (reference sequence). Trimming removed 4 bases at V and 1 base at J, with 20 bases between. The CDR3 DNA sequence: TGTGCCAGCAGCAGGGGCGGGGGCGGTTTTAGGAACACCGGGGAGCTGTTTTTT. It yields the protein CASSRGGGGFRNTGELFF.

V gene TRBV2 combines with J gene TRBJ2-3, with 10 bases matching TRBD2. From germline, CDR1 is SNHLY and CDR2 FYNNEI. This CDR3 has 15 residues. Trimming took 5 bases from V and 4 from J; bases not matched to a gene: 6. The CDR3 bases are TGTGCCAGCAGTCCTAGCGGGAGTGTCGCAGATACGCAGTATTTT. It specifies CASSPSGSVADTQYF.

This chain connects TRBV5-1 to TRBJ2-7; D remains unclear. The V gene lost 0 bases and the J gene lost 7 bases, with 11 bases spanning the gap. This CDR3 comprises 13 residues. The germline V gene has CDR1 SGHRS and CDR2 YFSETQ. DNA of the CDR3: TGCGCCAGCAGCTTGGGTGGCAGCCGGGAGCAGTACTTC. Protein product: CASSLGGSREQYF.

With respect to this clone: The same CDR3 is also encoded by other DNA sequences in this sample. The CDR3 region is CAWSVGVNTEAFF. For the CDR3, the DNA is TGTGCCTGGAGTGTGGGGGTGAACACTGAAGCTTTCTTT. The chain recombines TRBV30 with TRBJ1-1; a weak D match, TRBD1 (5 bases). V dropped 0 bases and J dropped 0 bases, with 5 bases sitting between them. Germline CDR1 reads GTSNPN; CDR2 reads SVGIG (reference sequence). This CDR3 spans 13 amino acids.

On this clone itself: The identical CDR3 is also encoded by other nucleotide sequences in the sample. The chain combines TRBV7-9 with TRBJ1-3; D call uncertain. The CDR3 sequence is 14 residues long. The V end was cut by 5 bases, the J end by 1 base, with 9 bases between. Germline V gene data show CDR1 as SEHNR and CDR2 as FQNEAQ (reference sequence). The CDR3 loop is CASSPPGSGNTIYF. The CDR3 nucleotides read TGTGCCAGCAGCCCCCCAGGTTCTGGAAACACCATATATTTT.

The chain uses TRBV5-1 and TRBJ2-7, with a possible D match to TRBD2 (5 bases). The germline V and J ends were trimmed by 4 bases and 0 bases, with 8 bases remaining between them. This CDR3 has 13 amino acids. Germline values: CDR1 SGHRS, CDR2 YFSETQ. This CDR3 is CASSVGASYEQYF. CDR3 nucleotide sequence: TGCGCCAGCAGCGTGGGAGCCTCCTACGAGCAGTACTTC.

The chain combines TRBV7-2 with TRBJ2-7; TRBD2 is a possible D gene (5 bases). This CDR3 has 15 residues. CDR1 and CDR2 (germline): SGHTA, FQGNSA. The V end was cut by 1 base, the J end by 5 bases, with 15 bases between. The CDR3, as DNA: TGTGCCAGCAGCTTAGTGGCTAGCTCCCAGAACGAGCAGTACTTC. Its protein product is CASSLVASSQNEQYF.

The V call is TRBV5-1, the J call TRBJ1-1; D is undetermined. CDR1 is SGHRS, CDR2 YFSETQ, per germline. V shed 1 base and J shed 10 bases, with 23 bases lying between them. This CDR3 contains 16 residues. The CDR3 loop is CASSLSGLTRTPGAFF. DNA for the CDR3: TGCGCCAGCAGCTTGTCTGGGTTAACTAGGACCCCCGGAGCTTTCTTT.

The CDR3 DNA reads as TGTGCCAGCAGCACCCCGACAGGGGCCAATAATGAAAAACTGTTTTTT. Translating gives CASSTPTGANNEKLFF. This chain uses TRBV7-9 with TRBJ1-4; 8 nucleotides align to TRBD1. CDR3 size: 16 residues. Trimming cost V 5 bases and J 4 bases; bases outside gene matches: 9. The V gene's germline CDR1 is SEHNR and CDR2 FQNEAQ (reference sequence).

The chain recombines TRBV28 with TRBJ2-5; no reliable D call. The CDR3 extends over 13 amino acids. Per the germline V gene, CDR1 is MDHEN and CDR2 is SYDVKM. Trimming shortened V by 10 bases and J by 2 bases, and 14 bases separated the two germline ends. CDR3 sequence: CAIDRPLQETQYF. DNA of the CDR3: TGTGCCATCGATCGGCCCCTGCAAGAGACCCAGTACTTC.

The chain joins TRBV7-8 to TRBJ1-1; a possible D gene is TRBD1 (6 bases). The germline gives CDR1 SGHVS, CDR2 FQNEAQ. CDR3 length: 17 amino acids. Trimming took off 5 bases at V and 0 bases at J, with 19 bases between the two ends. This chain's CDR3 is CASSKKGRGLLNTEAFF. Written as DNA, the CDR3 is TGTGCCAGCAGCAAAAAGGGACGGGGGCTCCTGAACACTGAAGCTTTCTTT. The full variable domain, rest sourced from reference TRBV7-8 and TRBJ1-1, is GAGVSQSPRYKVAKRGQDVALRCDPISGHVSLFWYQQALGQGPEFLTYFQNEAQLDKSGLPSDRFFAERPEGSVSTLKIQRTQQEDSAVYLCASSKKGRGLLNTEAFFGQGTRLTVV.

This clone appeared once. V usage is TRBV6-5 and J usage is TRBJ1-2, with no clear D. The V gene's germline CDR1 is MNHEY and CDR2 SVGAGI. The V end was cut by 0 bases, the J end by 8 bases, with 16 bases between. There are 15 residues in the CDR3. The CDR3 coding sequence is TGTGCCAGCAGTTACTCGAGTTCGGGAGCGAGGGGCTACACCTTC. It codes for CASSYSSSGARGYTF.

V is TRBV29-1 and J is TRBJ2-5; D gene unclear. The V end was cut by 4 bases, the J end by 4 bases, with 4 bases between. In germline, CDR1 is SQVTM, CDR2 ANQGSEA. The CDR3 runs 10 residues. CDR3: CSVGTETQYF. The DNA for the CDR3 is TGCAGCGTTGGGACAGAGACCCAGTACTTC.

The chain links TRBV19 to TRBJ1-4; a weak D match, TRBD1 (5 bases). The length of the CDR3 is 13 residues. Trimming pared 5 bases from V and 7 bases from J, leaving 11 bases between. Germline lookup yields CDR1 LNHDA and CDR2 SQIVND (reference sequence). The CDR3 loop reads CASSRGRGEKLFF. The CDR3 DNA sequence: TGTGCCAGTAGTCGGGGGAGAGGTGAAAAACTGTTTTTT.

J is TRBJ2-3 and V is TRBV5-4; TRBD1 matches at 11 bases. CDR3 length: 15 amino acids. In germline, CDR1 is SGHNT, CDR2 YYREEE (reference sequence). V dropped 4 bases and J dropped 3; count of bases not matched to a gene: 4. The CDR3 DNA sequence: TGTGCCAGCAGCGGGACAGGGGGTATGACAGATACGCAGTATTTT. It is translated as CASSGTGGMTDTQYF.

The chain combines TRBV5-1 with TRBJ1-2; possible D gene TRBD1, 5 bases. CDR1 is SGHRS and CDR2 is YFSETQ in the germline V gene. V was trimmed by 4 bases and J by 13 bases, leaving 17 bases between them. This CDR3 is built from 12 residues. The CDR3: CASSEEQAPGTF. The CDR3, as DNA: TGCGCCAGCAGCGAAGAACAGGCCCCCGGCACCTTC.

V usage is TRBV5-4 and J usage is TRBJ2-7; tentatively, D is TRBD1 (9 bases). In germline, CDR1 is SGHNT, CDR2 YYREEE (reference sequence). V was trimmed by 3 bases and J by 2 bases, leaving 21 bases between them. This CDR3 has 17 residues. CDR3 loop: CASSYWSGGTGPYEQYF. The CDR3 DNA reads TGTGCCAGCAGCTACTGGTCGGGGGGGACAGGGCCCTACGAGCAGTACTTC.

The chain couples TRBV5-1 to TRBJ2-5, with 12 bases that match TRBD2. CDR1 and CDR2 (germline): SGHRS, YFSETQ. This CDR3 contains 17 residues. The trim removed 0 bases at V and 3 bases at J, leaving 6 bases unmatched. Here the CDR3 DNA reads TGCGCCAGCAGCTTGGCCCTTGGACTAGCGGGAAAAGAGACCCAGTACTTC. Its translation is CASSLALGLAGKETQYF.

This sequence joins TRBV7-6 and TRBJ2-3; a weak D match, TRBD2 (6 bases). The CDR3 has 16 amino acids. From germline, CDR1 is SGHVS and CDR2 FNYEAQ. V dropped 5 bases and J dropped 0 bases, with 15 bases sitting between them. The CDR3 sequence is CASSRGLETSTDTQYF. The CDR3 region has the DNA TGTGCCAGCAGCCGGGGACTGGAAACTAGCACAGATACGCAGTATTTT.

V usage is TRBV7-9 and J usage is TRBJ2-7; D is unclear. V lost 1 base, J lost 5 bases, and 15 bases lay in between. Per germline, CDR1 SEHNR and CDR2 FQNEAQ (reference sequence). This CDR3 is 15 amino acids long. The DNA for the CDR3 is TGTGCCAGCAGCTTAGTGCGAAGGGATGGGAACGAGCAGTACTTC. Protein product: CASSLVRRDGNEQYF.